This TCR beta chain was recovered during a study of blood T cell repertoires in COVID-19. Authors' analysis steps: Amplification of reference gene primers provided the estimated nucleated cell counts. Some clones are missing from TCRdb's copy, which holds only in-frame ones; the method was immunoSEQ multiplex PCR. That table gives V, J and clone size, and the DNA gave D and trimming. Counted here are some 140,000 clones, around 80% occurring once; the ten biggest clones make up approximately 11%. This CDR3 region has 14 residues. Per germline, CDR1 SGHDT and CDR2 YYEEEE. With 4 bases clipped from V and 4 bases from J, the junction kept 5 bases outside the gene matches.

This chain connects TRBV5-6 to TRBJ1-3, with 7 nucleotides matching TRBD1. This TCR was sampled from a man between 60 and 70 years old who had recovered from COVID-19. The sample taken for sequencing was peripheral blood. CDR3 amino acids: CASSGDRPGNTIYF. The CDR3, as DNA: TGTGCCAGCAGCGGGGACAGACCAGGAAACACCATATATTTT.